What follows are 30 T cell receptor beta chains derived from one specimen sequenced in a study of memory CD4+ T cells and cytomegalovirus serostatus. The sort gate was single viable CD3+CD4+CD8-CD45RO+ cells for memory CD4+ T cells. Data came from immunoSEQ multiplex PCR; TCRdb stores just in-frame clones and leaves some out. This table has tens of thousands of clones, roughly 83% appearing once. The sequenced material came from memory CD4+ T cells from blood. These TCRs come from an adult in good health and CMV-seronegative.

The rearrangement joins TRBV18 to TRBJ1-5; TRBD1 might be the D (5 bases). Between the trimmed V and J ends, which lost 2 bases and 7 bases, there was a span of 15 bases. Germline V gives CDR1 KGHSH, CDR2 LQKENI. The CDR3 sequence is 15 residues long. Here the CDR3 reads CASSPGSGRGQPQHF. The CDR3 DNA follows: TGTGCCAGCTCACCAGGCTCGGGGAGGGGCCAGCCCCAGCATTTT.

The CDR3 loop is CASSSSGGSGELFF. CDR3 DNA: TGCGCCAGCAGTTCCTCGGGGGGCAGCGGGGAGCTGTTTTTT. The chain is built from TRBV10-2 and TRBJ2-2, with a possible D match to TRBD2 (7 bases). The V and J ends lost 5 bases and 7 bases respectively, with 14 bases between them. This CDR3 contains 14 residues. Germline CDR1 WSHSY, CDR2 SAAADI.

The rearrangement joins TRBV7-3 to TRBJ2-2; D may be TRBD2 (6 bases). The CDR3 spans 14 residues. Per the germline V gene, CDR1 is SGHTA and CDR2 is FQGTGA. The V gene lost 6 bases and the J gene lost 0 bases, with 8 bases spanning the gap. The CDR3 DNA reads TGTGCCAGCAGTGGGGGGACGAACACCGGGGAGCTGTTTTTT. Protein product: CASSGGTNTGELFF. Full variable domain (outside the CDR3, taken from reference TRBV7-3 and TRBJ2-2): GAGVSQTPSNKVTEKGKYVELRCDPISGHTALYWYRQSLGQGPEFLIYFQGTGAADDSGLPNDRFFAVRPEGSVSTLKIQRTERGDSAVYLCASSGGTNTGELFFGEGSRLTVL.

In this sample, this clone turned up once. The genes are TRBV7-3 and TRBJ1-6; 7 bases line up with TRBD1. In germline, CDR1 is SGHTA, CDR2 FQGTGA. V was pared by 5 bases and J by 10 bases, with 8 bases of the junction left unmatched. This CDR3 has 14 amino acids. The CDR3 loop reads CASSPAGGGSPLHF. The CDR3 bases are TGTGCCAGCAGCCCCGCAGGGGGAGGATCACCCCTCCACTTT.

The gene calls are TRBV7-2 and TRBJ1-5; D is ambiguous. The CDR3 covers 13 residues. CDR1 is SGHTA, CDR2 FQGNSA, per germline. The ends were cut back, 1 base at V and 4 bases at J, with 5 bases in the middle. CDR3 region: CASSLDANQPQHF. DNA of the CDR3: TGTGCCAGCAGCTTAGATGCTAATCAGCCCCAGCATTTT.

J is TRBJ2-5 and V is TRBV10-3; TRBD2 aligns across 8 bases. Germline V gene sequence: CDR1 ENHRY, CDR2 SYGVKD. The CDR3 length is 14 residues. V was clipped by 4 bases and J by 5 bases; unmatched bases: 6. CDR3 coding DNA: TGTGCCATCAGTGCAGCGGGGGCGGGGGAGACCCAGTACTTC. Translating it yields CAISAAGAGETQYF.

V gene TRBV7-6 combines with J gene TRBJ2-2; 9 positions agree with TRBD2. CDR1 and CDR2 from the germline V gene are SGHVS and FNYEAQ. V shed 5 bases, J shed 0 bases, and the junction held 13 bases outside the gene matches. The CDR3 consists of 19 residues. The DNA of the CDR3 is TGTGCCAGCAGCCTTCGGGATAATAGCGGGGGCCCGAACACCGGGGAGCTGTTTTTT. Translation gives CASSLRDNSGGPNTGELFF.

This clone was detected only a few times. The rearrangement links TRBV7-6 to TRBJ2-1, with 7 bases fitting TRBD2. Unmatched junction bases numbered 9, after V lost 4 bases and J lost 3 bases. CDR1 SGHVS and CDR2 FNYEAQ come from the germline V gene. The CDR3 runs 16 residues. For the CDR3, the DNA is TGTGCCAGCAGCTCCCCGAGCGGGGCTAACTACAATGAGCAGTTCTTC. It is translated as CASSSPSGANYNEQFF.

This clone has just a few counts. This chain joins TRBV29-1 and TRBJ2-1; D unclear. CDR3 length: 13 residues. Per germline, CDR1 SQVTM and CDR2 ANQGSEA. V lost 3 bases to trimming and J lost 8 bases, with 14 bases between them. Written as DNA, the CDR3 is TGCAGCGTTGAGGCGCAGAACCGGGATGAGCAGTTCTTC. Translating it yields CSVEAQNRDEQFF.

The gene calls are TRBV2 and TRBJ2-5; D remains unclear. From germline, CDR1 is SNHLY and CDR2 FYNNEI. The CDR3 has 14 amino acids. The V end lost 3 bases, the J end lost 4 bases, and 12 bases lay between the germline ends. In nucleotides, the CDR3 is TGTGCCAGCAGTGACACTCCCGGCGGAGAGACCCAGTACTTC. Translating gives CASSDTPGGETQYF.

V and J are TRBV5-6 and TRBJ1-2, with D perhaps matching TRBD1 (6 bases). Trimming removed 4 bases at V and 4 bases at J, with 14 bases between. CDR1 SGHDT and CDR2 YYEEEE come from the germline V gene. The CDR3 loop spans 14 amino acids. The CDR3 protein is CASSRGGGGYGYTF. The CDR3 DNA reads as TGTGCCAGCAGCCGAGGGGGAGGGGGCTATGGCTACACCTTC.

V and J are TRBV7-9 and TRBJ2-3; the D gene is possibly TRBD2 (5 bases). CDR1 and CDR2 from the germline V gene are SEHNR and FQNEAQ (reference sequence). The CDR3 totals 12 residues. Trimming pared 5 bases from V and 10 bases from J, leaving 13 bases between. DNA of the CDR3: TGTGCCAGCAGCCTCAGCGTGGAGGCGCAGTATTTT. As protein: CASSLSVEAQYF.

V usage is TRBV18 and J usage is TRBJ2-7; D may be TRBD1 or TRBD2 (5 bases each). The CDR3 consists of 10 residues. The V gene's germline CDR1 is KGHSH and CDR2 LQKENI. Trimming removed 6 bases from V and 7 bases from J, with 7 bases in between. The CDR3 DNA sequence: TGTGCCAGCTCTGGGGGAGAGCAGTACTTC. Amino acid sequence: CASSGGEQYF. The entire variable domain, with the rest obtained from reference TRBV18 and TRBJ2-7, is as follows: NAGVMQNPRHLVRRRGQEARLRCSPMKGHSHVYWYRQLPEEGLKFMVYLQKENIIDESGMPKERFSAEFPKEGPSILRIQQVVRGDSAAYFCASSGGEQYFGPGTRLTVT.

The rearrangement uses TRBV7-8 and TRBJ2-1, with unresolved D. Germline V CDR1 and CDR2: SGHVS, FQNEAQ. V dropped 1 base and J dropped 8 bases, with 12 bases sitting between them. The CDR3 length is 14 residues. The CDR3 loop is CASSLVGPRYEQFF. Written as DNA, the CDR3 is TGTGCCAGCAGCTTAGTGGGCCCTCGTTATGAGCAGTTCTTC.

The chain combines TRBV6-1 with TRBJ1-1; tentative D call: TRBD1 (6 bases). The CDR3 is 13 amino acids. With 6 bases removed from V and 7 bases from J, the gap between germline ends came to 15 bases. Per germline, CDR1 MNHNS and CDR2 SASEGT. Here the CDR3 DNA reads TGTGCCAGCAGGTTCAGGGGCTTGGATGAAGCTTTCTTT. This sequence encodes CASRFRGLDEAFF.

The V call is TRBV5-4, the J call TRBJ2-7; a possible D gene is TRBD1 (5 bases). Germline V gene data show CDR1 as SGHNT and CDR2 as YYREEE (reference sequence). The V end lost 3 bases, the J end lost 3 bases, and 13 bases lay between the germline ends. The CDR3 totals 14 residues. The CDR3, as DNA: TGTGCCAGCAGCTCTCAGACAGCGTTCTACGAGCAGTACTTC. Its protein is CASSSQTAFYEQYF. Full variable domain (outside the CDR3, taken from reference TRBV5-4 and TRBJ2-7): ETGVTQSPTHLIKTRGQQVTLRCSSQSGHNTVSWYQQALGQGPQFIFQYYREEENGRGNFPPRFSGLQFPNYSSELNVNALELDDSALYLCASSSQTAFYEQYFGPGTRLTVT.

Only one count was recorded for this clone. This chain connects TRBV7-3 to TRBJ1-1, with 11 positions matching TRBD1. This CDR3 is built from 13 residues. J lost 11 bases, V lost 3 bases, and 5 bases had no gene match. CDR1 is SGHTA, CDR2 FQGTGA, per germline. The CDR3 here is CASSFGQGASAFF. DNA for the CDR3: TGTGCCAGCAGCTTCGGACAGGGGGCGTCTGCTTTCTTT.

This clone was counted only a few times. The CDR3 loop is CASSASTGSSEAFF. CDR3 DNA: TGTGCCAGCAGCGCGAGTACAGGGTCGAGTGAAGCTTTCTTT. The chain combines TRBV7-8 with TRBJ1-1, with a tentative D call TRBD1 (6 bases). The CDR3 is 14 amino acids. The V end lost 5 bases, the J end lost 7 bases, and 17 bases lay between the germline ends. Germline values: CDR1 SGHVS, CDR2 FQNEAQ.

The chain uses TRBV6-5 and TRBJ1-5, with 8 bases lining up with TRBD1. Germline V gives CDR1 MNHEY, CDR2 SVGAGI. The CDR3 spans 14 residues. The V and J ends lost 6 bases and 5 bases, in that order; junction bases with no gene match: 6. The CDR3 nucleotides read TGTGCCAGCAGCCCCAGGGGGCGAGATCAGCCCCAGCATTTT. The encoded protein is CASSPRGRDQPQHF.

The chain uses TRBV7-9 and TRBJ2-1; D is possibly TRBD1 (6 bases). V shed 5 bases and J shed 5 bases, with 13 bases lying between them. Germline-derived CDR1 and CDR2 are SEHNR and FQNEAQ (reference sequence). The CDR3 loop spans 14 amino acids. The chain's CDR3 is CASSAGEYNNEQFF. CDR3 sequence (DNA): TGTGCCAGCAGCGCAGGGGAGTACAACAATGAGCAGTTCTTC.

The chain carries TRBV5-1 and TRBJ1-1; possibly TRBD1 for D (6 bases). V lost 4 bases to trimming and J lost 1 base, with 11 bases between them. The CDR3 spans 14 residues. Germline assignment: CDR1 SGHRS and CDR2 YFSETQ. The DNA of the CDR3 is TGCGCCAGCAGCGACAGGCCGGCGAACACTGAAGCTTTCTTT. It yields the protein CASSDRPANTEAFF.

The chain combines TRBV28 with TRBJ1-1; the D gene is possibly TRBD1 (5 bases). V was cut by 4 bases and J by 2 bases, with 23 bases left in between. Germline V gene lookup returns CDR1 MDHEN and CDR2 SYDVKM. The CDR3 is made up of 18 amino acids. In nucleotides, the CDR3 is TGTGCCAGCAGTTACCTCGGGTGGGGCAGGATGGCAAACACTGAAGCTTTCTTT. Its translation: CASSYLGWGRMANTEAFF.

This clone was seen more than once but under ten times. V gene TRBV19 combines with J gene TRBJ2-6; D gene unclear. The CDR3 consists of 16 residues. V lost 5 bases and J lost 0, with 11 bases in between. Germline CDR1 is LNHDA and CDR2 is SQIVND (reference sequence). The CDR3 coding sequence is TGTGCCAGTAGTCCCCCCCCCGGCTCTGGGGCCAACGTCCTGACTTTC. It translates to CASSPPPGSGANVLTF.

V is TRBV27 and J is TRBJ1-2; TRBD1 matches 12 bases. The CDR3 is 17 amino acids. After removal of 6 bases from V and 7 bases from J, the junction contained 15 bases not matched to a gene. Germline loops: CDR1 MNHEY, CDR2 SMNVEV (reference sequence). The chain's CDR3 is CASRASGTGGVVGGYTF. Here the CDR3 DNA reads TGTGCCAGCAGGGCTTCCGGGACAGGGGGCGTAGTTGGTGGCTACACCTTC.

The rearrangement joins TRBV7-9 to TRBJ2-5; 7 bases agree with TRBD1. The CDR3 contains 14 residues. The germline CDR1 and CDR2 sequences are SEHNR and FQNEAQ (reference sequence). V trimming: 4 bases; J trimming: 6 bases; junction bases outside the gene matches: 8. DNA of the CDR3: TGTGCCAGCAGCTCCCGGGACAGCGGACAGACCCAGTACTTC. Amino acids: CASSSRDSGQTQYF.

The chain couples TRBV30 to TRBJ1-2, with 7 bases matching TRBD1. After removal of 3 bases from V and 2 bases from J, the junction contained 15 bases not matched to a gene. CDR1 and CDR2 (germline): GTSNPN, SVGIG (reference sequence). The CDR3 length is 17 residues. The DNA of the CDR3 is TGTGCCTGGAGGGACCCATTTTCTAGGGGGCTGAACTATGGCTACACCTTC. Translated: CAWRDPFSRGLNYGYTF.

V usage is TRBV19 and J usage is TRBJ1-5; TRBD1 agrees at 11 bases. This CDR3 comprises 14 residues. The germline V gene has CDR1 LNHDA and CDR2 SQIVND (reference sequence). V gave up 5 bases and J gave up 7 bases; unmatched junction bases: 4. CDR3: CASSRTGGEQPQHF. CDR3 DNA sequence: TGTGCCAGTAGTCGGACAGGGGGCGAGCAGCCCCAGCATTTT.

This chain uses TRBV6-1 with TRBJ1-4; 10 nucleotides agree with TRBD1. With V trimmed by 4 bases and J by 6 bases, 11 bases remained unmatched. In germline, CDR1 is MNHNS, CDR2 SASEGT. The CDR3 covers 17 residues. CDR3 amino acids: CASSAGVGTGVYEKLFF. The CDR3 bases are TGTGCCAGCAGTGCCGGTGTGGGGACAGGGGTATATGAAAAACTGTTTTTT.

The chain recombines TRBV5-1 with TRBJ2-5; tentatively, D is TRBD1 (7 bases). The V gene lost 4 bases and the J gene lost 4 bases, with 23 bases spanning the gap. Germline loops: CDR1 SGHRS, CDR2 YFSETQ. The CDR3 has 17 residues. In DNA, the CDR3 is TGCGCCAGCAGCCCCTCTGGACAGGAGGAGGGGAGAGAGACCCAGTACTTC. Amino acids: CASSPSGQEEGRETQYF. The whole variable domain, filled in from reference TRBV5-1 and TRBJ2-5, reads KAGVTQTPRYLIKTRGQQVTLSCSPISGHRSVSWYQQTPGQGLQFLFEYFSETQRNKGNFPGRFSGRQFSNSRSEMNVSTLELGDSALYLCASSPSGQEEGRETQYFGPGTRLLVL.

This clone has more than one count but fewer than ten. The rearrangement uses TRBV7-2 and TRBJ1-1; D is undetermined. V was clipped by 6 bases and J by 0 bases, with 8 bases between them. Germline CDR1 SGHTA, CDR2 FQGNSA. This CDR3 spans 13 amino acids. Here the CDR3 reads CASSHNLNTEAFF. CDR3 DNA sequence: TGTGCCAGCAGTCACAATTTGAACACTGAAGCTTTCTTT.